The T cell receptor beta chain under discussion was sequenced for a study of post-analysis software for immune sequencing data. At the level of the study: Relapsing-remitting, secondary progressive and progressive-relapsing multiple sclerosis were all included among the disease courses.

In regard to this clonotype: Antigen: not known.

Germline CDR1 and CDR2: MNHEY and SMNVEV (reference sequence). This CDR3 is 16 amino acids long. Unique molecular identifiers were present in the TCR beta cDNA libraries. TCRdb independently ran MiXCR on the PCR reads; one entry per CDR3 protein. The repertoire includes roughly 800,000 distinct CDR3 sequences, roughly 50% of them detected once, and roughly 4.4% sits in the top ten. Study observations and caveats: Elevated frequency relative to controls characterized roughly five TRBV segments in patients, TRBV5-6, TRBV5-1 and TRBV20-1 among them.

Sequences were obtained from blood. The chain is built from TRBV27 and TRBJ2-5; the match to TRBD2 covers 8 bases. The assigned J gene may be wrong: the sequence end matches TRBJ2-7 better. This receptor was obtained from a girl aged 10 to 17 with multiple sclerosis. The CDR3: CASTNIGSGSFYEQYF. The CDR3 nucleotides read TGTGCCAGCACCAACATAGGGAGCGGGAGTTTCTACGAGCAGTACTTC.